This record looks at one TCR beta chain sequence and its context. Its antigen is not identified. Germline values: CDR1 SQVTM, CDR2 ANQGSEA. The CDR3 extends over 14 amino acids. The V gene lost 4 bases and the J gene lost 4 bases, with 16 bases spanning the gap. The protocol was immunoSEQ multiplex PCR, while the TCRdb copy is restricted to in-frame clones and leaves out a portion. The sample has about 2,700 clones, around a quarter seen once. This specimen belongs to a study of T cells in localized non-small cell lung cancer. Broader study findings: Turning up in adjacent lung were a median 57 of the top 100 tumor clones. Clonality of T cells reached its maximum in uninvolved adjacent lung, surpassing tumor. Longer overall survival was seen with higher T cell density measured in blood.

This clonotype was sampled from a female donor at least 60 years old with stage I lung adenocarcinoma. V gene TRBV29-1 combines with J gene TRBJ1-2, with D possibly being TRBD1 (5 bases). Sequencing was performed on lung tumor tissue, taken before any cancer treatment. The CDR3 loop is CSVVGRGRSYGYTF. CDR3 coding DNA: TGCAGCGTTGTGGGGCGGGGTAGAAGCTATGGCTACACCTTC.